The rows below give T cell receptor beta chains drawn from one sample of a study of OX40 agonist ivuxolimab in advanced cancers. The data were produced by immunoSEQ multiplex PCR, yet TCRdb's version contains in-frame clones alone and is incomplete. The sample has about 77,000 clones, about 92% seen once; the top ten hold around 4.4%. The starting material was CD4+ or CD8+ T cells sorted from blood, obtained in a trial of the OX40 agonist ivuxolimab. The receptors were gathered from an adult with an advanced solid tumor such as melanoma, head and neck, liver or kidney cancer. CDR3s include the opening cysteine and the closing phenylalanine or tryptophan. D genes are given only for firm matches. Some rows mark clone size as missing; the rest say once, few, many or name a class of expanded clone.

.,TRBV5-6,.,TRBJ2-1,CASSLGRTISYNEQFF,TGTGCCAGCAGCTTGGGGCGGACTATAAGCTACAATGAGCAGTTCTTC
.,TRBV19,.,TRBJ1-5,CASSMPGFRGNQPQHF,TGTGCCAGTAGTATGCCCGGGTTTAGGGGCAATCAGCCCCAGCATTTT
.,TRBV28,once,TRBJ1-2,CASSLGAAYGYTF,TGTGCCAGCAGTTTAGGGGCGGCCTATGGCTACACCTTC
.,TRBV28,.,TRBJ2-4,CASSAGKLAKNIQYF,TGTGCCAGCAGTGCAGGGAAACTAGCCAAAAACATTCAGTACTTC
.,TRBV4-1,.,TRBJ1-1,CASSQVGSLNTEAFF,TGCGCCAGCAGCCAAGTAGGAAGTCTGAACACTGAAGCTTTCTTT
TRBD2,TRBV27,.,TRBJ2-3,CASSPLGAGVIADTQYF,TGTGCCAGCAGTCCCCTTGGAGCGGGAGTAATCGCGGATACGCAGTATTTT
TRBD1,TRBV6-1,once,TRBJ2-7,CASSEAGTGVYEQYF,TGTGCCAGCAGTGAAGCCGGGACAGGGGTCTACGAGCAGTACTTC
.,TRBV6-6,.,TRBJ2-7,CASQTGYEQYF,TGTGCCAGCCAGACAGGCTACGAGCAGTACTTC
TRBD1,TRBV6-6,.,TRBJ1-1,CAIHRGNTEAFF,TGTGCCATACACAGGGGCAACACTGAAGCTTTCTTT
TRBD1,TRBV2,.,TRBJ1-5,CASSVDRGNQPQHF,TGTGCCAGCAGTGTTGACAGGGGCAATCAGCCCCAGCATTTT
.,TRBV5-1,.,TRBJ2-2,CASSLVGGELFF,TGCGCCAGCAGCTTGGTGGGCGGGGAGCTGTTTTTT
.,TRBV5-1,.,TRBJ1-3,CASSLSPGNTIYF,TGCGCCAGCAGCTTATCCCCCGGAAACACCATATATTTT
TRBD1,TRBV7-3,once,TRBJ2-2,CASSRTGGAGTGELFF,TGTGCCAGCAGCCGGACAGGGGGCGCGGGCACCGGGGAGCTGTTTTTT
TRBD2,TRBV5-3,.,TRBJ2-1,CARSLLTSGRVGEQFF,TGTGCCAGAAGCTTGTTGACTAGCGGGAGGGTGGGTGAGCAGTTCTTC
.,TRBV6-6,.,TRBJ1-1,CASSYAGEAFF,TGTGCCAGCAGTTATGCAGGGGAAGCTTTCTTT
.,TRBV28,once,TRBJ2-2,CASTRVSNTGELFF,TGTGCCAGCACTAGGGTTTCGAACACCGGGGAGCTGTTTTTT
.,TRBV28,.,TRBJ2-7,CASSLGATYEQYF,TGTGCCAGCAGTCTCGGGGCCACCTACGAGCAGTACTTC
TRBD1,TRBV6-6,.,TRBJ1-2,CASSFQWDSNYGYTF,TGTGCCAGCAGTTTCCAATGGGACAGTAACTATGGCTACACCTTC
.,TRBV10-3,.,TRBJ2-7,CAIRDSYEQYF,TGTGCCATCAGAGACTCCTACGAGCAGTACTTC
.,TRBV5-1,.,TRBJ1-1,CASSLIGETEAFF,TGCGCCAGCAGCTTGATTGGGGAAACTGAAGCTTTCTTT
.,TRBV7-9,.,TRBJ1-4,CASTTYGQGEKLFF,TGTGCCAGCACCACCTACGGACAAGGTGAAAAACTGTTTTTT
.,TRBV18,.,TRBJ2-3,CASSPVGETLTDTQYF,TGTGCCAGCTCCCCCGTGGGAGAGACTCTCACAGATACGCAGTATTTT
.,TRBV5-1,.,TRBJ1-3,CASSSRNGNTIYF,TGCGCCAGCAGCTCTCGGAATGGAAACACCATATATTTT
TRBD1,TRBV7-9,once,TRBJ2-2,CASKQGEIVGELFF,TGTGCCAGCAAGCAGGGGGAGATAGTCGGGGAGCTGTTTTTT
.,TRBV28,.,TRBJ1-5,CASRLRASSLIGNQPQHF,TGTGCCAGCCGCCTAAGGGCCTCTTCATTAATCGGCAATCAGCCCCAGCATTTT
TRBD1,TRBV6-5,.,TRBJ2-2,CASSTGQGVGELFF,TGTGCCAGCAGCACCGGACAGGGGGTCGGGGAGCTGTTTTTT
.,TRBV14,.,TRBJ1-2,CASSVQGYGYTF,TGTGCCAGCAGCGTCCAGGGTTATGGCTACACCTTC
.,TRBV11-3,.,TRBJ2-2,CASSLEVGELFF,TGTGCCAGCAGCTTAGAGGTGGGGGAGCTGTTTTTT
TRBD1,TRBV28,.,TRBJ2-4,CASSSPGGPSKNIQYF,TGTGCCAGCAGTTCCCCAGGGGGCCCGTCCAAAAACATTCAGTACTTC
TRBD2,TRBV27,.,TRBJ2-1,CASSGRRAGVGYNEQFF,TGTGCCAGCAGTGGTAGACGGGCGGGGGTGGGATACAATGAGCAGTTCTTC
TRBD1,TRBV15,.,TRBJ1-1,CATSSGQGVDTEAFF,TGTGCCACCAGCAGTGGACAGGGGGTCGACACTGAAGCTTTCTTT
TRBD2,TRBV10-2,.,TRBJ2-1,CASSEAGAAYNEQFF,TGCGCCAGCAGTGAAGCGGGAGCTGCCTACAATGAGCAGTTCTTC
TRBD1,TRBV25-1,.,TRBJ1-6,CASSDRGLSPLHF,TGTGCCAGCAGTGACAGGGGGCTTTCACCCCTCCACTTT
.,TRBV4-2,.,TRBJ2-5,CASSRERGRVETQYF,TGTGCCAGCAGCCGGGAAAGGGGAAGGGTGGAGACCCAGTACTTC
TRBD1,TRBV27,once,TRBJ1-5,CASSPRTGAQPQHF,TGTGCCAGCAGTCCTAGGACAGGGGCCCAGCCCCAGCATTTT
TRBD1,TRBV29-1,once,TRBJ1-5,CSVTGTGGPNQPQHF,TGCAGCGTTACCGGGACAGGGGGCCCAAATCAGCCCCAGCATTTT
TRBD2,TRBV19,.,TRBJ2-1,CASSPLAGGPGNEQFF,TGTGCCAGTAGTCCCCTAGCGGGAGGGCCTGGCAATGAGCAGTTCTTC
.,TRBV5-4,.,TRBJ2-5,CASSLNPEGETQYF,TGTGCCAGCAGCTTGAACCCTGAAGGGGAGACCCAGTACTTC
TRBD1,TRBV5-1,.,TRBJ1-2,CASSLSPGGKNYGYTF,TGCGCCAGCAGCCTCTCCCCAGGGGGTAAGAACTATGGCTACACCTTC